Shown below are 18 T cell receptor beta chains from a single sample sequenced in a study of technical replicates of blood from several donors. Assay used: immunoSEQ multiplex PCR; TCRdb lists only in-frame clones, some missing. The sample lists 40,000 to 60,000 clones; 92% were seen once. Sequencing used PBMCs. Receptor source: a human donor in good health. Some clones in this sample may be carry-over from other donors' samples.

The V and J genes are TRBV18 and TRBJ2-3, with D unclear. The germline V gene encodes CDR1 KGHSH and CDR2 LQKENI. There are 15 residues in the CDR3. With 0 bases removed from V and 3 bases from J, the gap between germline ends came to 10 bases. CDR3 sequence reads: CASSPPSVQTDTQYF. The CDR3 DNA reads as TGTGCCAGCTCACCACCGTCAGTTCAAACAGATACGCAGTATTTT.

The rearrangement uses TRBV4-2 and TRBJ2-2; D is possibly TRBD2 (6 bases). The germline V and J ends were trimmed by 0 bases and 1 base, with 15 bases remaining between them. Germline CDR1 is LGHNA and CDR2 is YNFKEQ. The CDR3 totals 18 residues. In DNA, the CDR3 is TGTGCCAGCAGCCAAGATCAGTGGGCTAGCGAGAACACCGGGGAGCTGTTTTTT. Its translation is CASSQDQWASENTGELFF.

J is TRBJ2-7 and V is TRBV10-3; D is unclear. Germline V gives CDR1 ENHRY, CDR2 SYGVKD. CDR3 length: 13 residues. The V end lost 6 bases, the J end lost 0 bases, and 9 bases lay between the germline ends. The CDR3 protein is CAISPKSSYEQYF. The CDR3 DNA reads as TGTGCCATCAGCCCCAAGAGCTCCTACGAGCAGTACTTC.

This clone occurred once. This chain links TRBV11-2 with TRBJ2-3, with a tentative D call TRBD2 (5 bases). Germline CDR1 and CDR2: SGHAT and FQNNGV. V was clipped by 5 bases and J by 0 bases, with 12 bases between them. The CDR3 spans 15 residues. CDR3 in amino acids: CASSAAGGSTDTQYF. Here the CDR3 DNA reads TGTGCCAGCAGCGCCGCCGGCGGGAGCACAGATACGCAGTATTTT.

The chain carries TRBV30 and TRBJ2-3; D is uncertain. Germline CDR1 GTSNPN, CDR2 SVGIG (reference sequence). The ends were cut back, 3 bases at V and 6 bases at J, with 16 bases in the middle. The CDR3 loop spans 14 amino acids. This CDR3 is CAWRSASGGDTQYF. CDR3 DNA sequence: TGTGCCTGGAGAAGTGCTAGTGGTGGGGATACGCAGTATTTT.

J is TRBJ1-2 and V is TRBV29-1; 9 bases agree with TRBD1. J was trimmed by 2 bases and V by 4 bases; bases with no gene match: 5. This CDR3 is 14 amino acids long. Germline assignment: CDR1 SQVTM and CDR2 ANQGSEA. CDR3 sequence reads: CSVGGDRENYGYTF. The CDR3 DNA reads TGCAGCGTTGGGGGGGACAGGGAGAACTATGGCTACACCTTC.

CDR3 sequence (DNA): TGTGCCAGCAGGGACAGGTTCCGTGGCTACACCTTC. It translates to CASRDRFRGYTF. The gene calls are TRBV27 and TRBJ1-2; TRBD1 matches 7 bases. Germline loops: CDR1 MNHEY, CDR2 SMNVEV (reference sequence). Losses at the gene ends were 6 bases for V and 7 bases for J; bases not matched to a gene: 5. This CDR3 has 12 residues.

The chain links TRBV2 to TRBJ1-5, with a possible D match to TRBD1 (6 bases). V lost 5 bases to trimming and J lost 5 bases, with 16 bases between them. Germline V gene data show CDR1 as SNHLY and CDR2 as FYNNEI. CDR3 length equals 15 residues. CDR3 in DNA: TGTGCCAGCAGTTTTGACAGTGGGGGCCATCAGCCCCAGCATTTT. Translating gives CASSFDSGGHQPQHF.

The V and J genes are TRBV6-6 and TRBJ2-1; TRBD1 matches 9 bases. The CDR3 consists of 15 residues. The V gene end was trimmed by 5 bases and the J gene end by 3 bases; junction bases not matched to a gene: 5. The germline CDR1 and CDR2 sequences are MNHNY and SVGAGI (reference sequence). The DNA for the CDR3 is TGTGCCAGCAGTCCCGGGACAGGGTACTACAATGAGCAGTTCTTC. The encoded protein is CASSPGTGYYNEQFF.

This clone has only one observation. The gene calls are TRBV6-4 and TRBJ2-1; 7 nucleotides agree with TRBD2. The CDR3 has 15 amino acids. V lost 2 bases, J lost 0 bases, and 1 base stayed unmatched. Germline V CDR1 and CDR2: MRHNA, SNTAGT. The CDR3 nucleotides are TGTGCCAGCAGTGACCGGGGGGACTCCTACAATGAGCAGTTCTTC. Protein sequence: CASSDRGDSYNEQFF.

This chain connects TRBV7-6 to TRBJ2-1; perhaps TRBD1 as D (5 bases). Germline assignment: CDR1 SGHVS and CDR2 FNYEAQ. CDR3 length: 17 amino acids. V dropped 6 bases and J dropped 2 bases, with 20 bases sitting between them. CDR3 amino acids: CASSSTLKGPTYNEQFF. As DNA, the CDR3 is TGTGCCAGCAGTTCAACGCTGAAGGGGCCTACCTACAATGAGCAGTTCTTC.

The gene calls are TRBV5-6 and TRBJ2-1; D possibly corresponds to TRBD2 (7 bases). The CDR3 is made up of 16 amino acids. Deletions cut 0 bases from V and 0 bases from J, with 10 bases between. From germline, CDR1 is SGHDT and CDR2 YYEEEE. The CDR3 region is CASSLGRGPSYNEQFF. As DNA, the CDR3 is TGTGCCAGCAGCTTGGGGCGGGGGCCCTCCTACAATGAGCAGTTCTTC. The whole variable domain, filled in from reference TRBV5-6 and TRBJ2-1, reads DAGVTQSPTHLIKTRGQQVTLRCSPKSGHDTVSWYQQALGQGPQFIFQYYEEEERQRGNFPDRFSGHQFPNYSSELNVNALLLGDSALYLCASSLGRGPSYNEQFFGPGTRLTVL.

The genes are TRBV4-2 and TRBJ2-3, with D possibly matching TRBD2 (7 bases). The germline CDR1 and CDR2 sequences are LGHNA and YNFKEQ. Trimming stripped 1 base from V and 4 bases from J, with 15 bases between. This CDR3 has 16 amino acids. The CDR3 DNA reads as TGTGCCAGCAGCCAAGTGCTAGGGGGGGCCGCAGATACGCAGTATTTT. This codes for CASSQVLGGAADTQYF.

This clone has just one count. The rearrangement uses TRBV11-1 and TRBJ2-7; the D gene is possibly TRBD2 (5 bases). There are 13 residues in the CDR3. V was shortened by 7 bases and J by 0 bases, with 10 bases between the two germline ends. Germline CDR1 reads SGHAT; CDR2 reads FQDESV (reference sequence). The CDR3 sequence is CASNEGSSYEQYF. CDR3 bases: TGTGCCAGCAACGAAGGGAGCTCCTACGAGCAGTACTTC.

The rearrangement uses TRBV11-2 and TRBJ2-3, with 12 bases identical to TRBD2. V shed 3 bases and J 6 bases; nucleotides not matched to a gene: 10. This CDR3 region has 17 residues. CDR1 and CDR2 (germline): SGHAT, FQNNGV. This CDR3 reads CASSFRTSGNVGDTQYF. The CDR3 region has the DNA TGTGCCAGCAGCTTCAGGACTAGCGGGAATGTTGGTGATACGCAGTATTTT.

This rearrangement joins TRBV11-3 to TRBJ2-3; 9 positions agree with TRBD2. The CDR3 runs to 16 residues. The junction had 1 base not matched to a gene; V was cut back by 0 bases and J by 0 bases. Germline CDR1 SGHNT, CDR2 YENEEA. The CDR3 DNA reads TGTGCCAGCAGCTTAGATGGGACTAGCAGCACAGATACGCAGTATTTT. This translates into CASSLDGTSSTDTQYF.

The chain uses TRBV29-1 and TRBJ1-5, with 9 positions matching TRBD1. Trimming removed 5 bases from V and 6 bases from J; junction bases left unmatched: 11. The CDR3 is 15 amino acids. Germline CDR1 reads SQVTM; CDR2 reads ANQGSEA. The CDR3 DNA reads TGCAGCGTTCTAACTGGACAGGGGATTGGTCAGCCCCAGCATTTT. The encoded protein is CSVLTGQGIGQPQHF.

The genes are TRBV30 and TRBJ2-3; the match to TRBD2 covers 11 bases. Germline-derived CDR1 and CDR2 are GTSNPN and SVGIG (reference sequence). The junction had 13 bases not matched to a gene; V was cut back by 8 bases and J by 0 bases. CDR3 length: 17 residues. CDR3 region: CAGLRGLAERSTDTQYF. The CDR3 region has the DNA TGTGCCGGCCTTAGGGGACTAGCGGAGAGAAGCACAGATACGCAGTATTTT.